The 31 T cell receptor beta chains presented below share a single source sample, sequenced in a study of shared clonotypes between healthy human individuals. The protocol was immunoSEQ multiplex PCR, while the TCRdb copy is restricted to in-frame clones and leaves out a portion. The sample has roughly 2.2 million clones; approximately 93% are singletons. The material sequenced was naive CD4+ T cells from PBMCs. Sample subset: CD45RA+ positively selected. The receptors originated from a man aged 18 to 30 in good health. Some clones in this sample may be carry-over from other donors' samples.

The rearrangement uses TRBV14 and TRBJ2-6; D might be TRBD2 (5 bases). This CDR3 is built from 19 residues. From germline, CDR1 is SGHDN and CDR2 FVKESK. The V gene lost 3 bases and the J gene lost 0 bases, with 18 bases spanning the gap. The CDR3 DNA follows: TGTGCCAGCAGCCAGTGGCCCTCCGGGGTTAGCTCTGGGGCCAACGTCCTGACTTTC. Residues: CASSQWPSGVSSGANVLTF.

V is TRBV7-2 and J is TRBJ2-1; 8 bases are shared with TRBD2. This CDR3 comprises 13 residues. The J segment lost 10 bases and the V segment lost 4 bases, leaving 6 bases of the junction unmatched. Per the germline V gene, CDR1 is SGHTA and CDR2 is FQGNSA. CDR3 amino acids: CASSYFLAGEQFF. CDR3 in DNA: TGTGCCAGCAGCTACTTCCTAGCGGGCGAGCAGTTCTTC.

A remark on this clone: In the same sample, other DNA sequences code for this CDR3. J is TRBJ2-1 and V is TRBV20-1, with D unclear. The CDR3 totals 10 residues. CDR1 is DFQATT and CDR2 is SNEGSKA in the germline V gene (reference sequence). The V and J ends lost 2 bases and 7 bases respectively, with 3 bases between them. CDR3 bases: TGCAGTGCTAGAAGTAATGAGCAGTTCTTC. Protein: CSARSNEQFF.

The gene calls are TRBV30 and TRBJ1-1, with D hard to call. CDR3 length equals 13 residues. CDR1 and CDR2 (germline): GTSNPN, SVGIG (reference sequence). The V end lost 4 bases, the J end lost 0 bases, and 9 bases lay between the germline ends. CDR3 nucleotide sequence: TGTGCCTGGACAAGTAGGCTGAACACTGAAGCTTTCTTT. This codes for CAWTSRLNTEAFF.

The CDR3: CASSYARLAGYEQFF. CDR3 coding DNA: TGTGCCAGCAGTTACGCAAGACTAGCGGGATATGAGCAGTTCTTC. The chain uses TRBV6-6 and TRBJ2-1, with 11 bases aligning to TRBD2. CDR1 MNHNY and CDR2 SVGAGI come from the germline V gene (reference sequence). V gave up 2 bases and J gave up 8 bases; unmatched junction bases: 5. This CDR3 contains 15 residues.

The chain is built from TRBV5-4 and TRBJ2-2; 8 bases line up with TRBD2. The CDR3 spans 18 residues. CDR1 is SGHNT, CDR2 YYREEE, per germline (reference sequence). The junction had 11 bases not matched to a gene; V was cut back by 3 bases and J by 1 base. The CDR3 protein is CASSSPLLSGMNTGELFF. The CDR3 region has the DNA TGTGCCAGCAGCTCTCCGCTACTTAGCGGGATGAACACCGGGGAGCTGTTTTTT.

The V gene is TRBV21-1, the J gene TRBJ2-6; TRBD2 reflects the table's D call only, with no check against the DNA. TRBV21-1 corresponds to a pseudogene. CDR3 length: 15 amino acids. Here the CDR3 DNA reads TGTGCCAGCAGCACCCACTGTAGTGGGGCCAACGTCCTGACTTTC. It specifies CASSTHCSGANVLTF.

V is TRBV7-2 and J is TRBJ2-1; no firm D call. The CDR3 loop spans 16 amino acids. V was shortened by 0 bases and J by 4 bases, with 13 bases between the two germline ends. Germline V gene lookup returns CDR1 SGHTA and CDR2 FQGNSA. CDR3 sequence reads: CASSLAADPSYNEQFF. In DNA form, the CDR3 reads TGTGCCAGCAGCTTAGCGGCAGACCCCTCATACAATGAGCAGTTCTTC.

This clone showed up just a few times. CDR3 sequence: CASSFNGQGINEKLFF. The CDR3 bases are TGCGCCAGCAGCTTCAACGGACAGGGGATTAATGAAAAACTGTTTTTT. The rearrangement joins TRBV5-1 to TRBJ1-4, with 9 positions matching TRBD1. The CDR3 spans 16 residues. Trimming at V came to 2 bases and at J to 4 bases, leaving 6 bases not matched to a gene. The V gene's germline CDR1 is SGHRS and CDR2 YFSETQ. The variable domain in full, with the rest retrieved from reference TRBV5-1 and TRBJ1-4, is KAGVTQTPRYLIKTRGQQVTLSCSPISGHRSVSWYQQTPGQGLQFLFEYFSETQRNKGNFPGRFSGRQFSNSRSEMNVSTLELGDSALYLCASSFNGQGINEKLFFGSGTQLSVL.

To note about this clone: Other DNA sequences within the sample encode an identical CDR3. The CDR3 DNA reads TGCGCCAGCAGCTTGGGTTCTAGCTCCTACAATGAGCAGTTCTTC. It is translated as CASSLGSSSYNEQFF. The gene calls are TRBV5-1 and TRBJ2-1; D gene unclear. CDR3 length: 15 residues. Trimming shortened V by 0 bases and J by 0 bases, and 7 bases separated the two germline ends. The germline gives CDR1 SGHRS, CDR2 YFSETQ.

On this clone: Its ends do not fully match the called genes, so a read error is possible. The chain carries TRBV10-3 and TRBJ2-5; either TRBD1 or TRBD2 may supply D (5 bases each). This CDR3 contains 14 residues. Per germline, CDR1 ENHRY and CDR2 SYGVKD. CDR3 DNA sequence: TGTGCCATCCGTGAGGGAAGGGGCGGGGAGACCCAGTACTTC. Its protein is CAIREGRGGETQYF.

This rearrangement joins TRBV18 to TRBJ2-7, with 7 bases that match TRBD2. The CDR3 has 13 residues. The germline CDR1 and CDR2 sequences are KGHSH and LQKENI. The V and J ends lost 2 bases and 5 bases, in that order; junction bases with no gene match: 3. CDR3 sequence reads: CASSPGGSNEQYF. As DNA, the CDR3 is TGTGCCAGCTCACCAGGCGGGAGCAACGAGCAGTACTTC. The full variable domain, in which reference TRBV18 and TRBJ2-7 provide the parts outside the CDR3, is NAGVMQNPRHLVRRRGQEARLRCSPMKGHSHVYWYRQLPEEGLKFMVYLQKENIIDESGMPKERFSAEFPKEGPSILRIQQVVRGDSAAYFCASSPGGSNEQYFGPGTRLTVT.

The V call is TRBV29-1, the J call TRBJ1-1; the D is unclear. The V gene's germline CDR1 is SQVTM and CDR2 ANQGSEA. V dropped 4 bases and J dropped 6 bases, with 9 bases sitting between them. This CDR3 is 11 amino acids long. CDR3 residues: CSVGLTAEAFF. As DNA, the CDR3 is TGCAGCGTTGGACTGACGGCTGAAGCTTTCTTT.

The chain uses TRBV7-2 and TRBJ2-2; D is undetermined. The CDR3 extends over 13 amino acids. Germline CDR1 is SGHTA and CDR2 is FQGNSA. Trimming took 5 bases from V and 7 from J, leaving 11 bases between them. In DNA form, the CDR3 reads TGTGCCAGCAGCCTTAACACTGTCGGGGAGCTGTTTTTT. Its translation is CASSLNTVGELFF.

Written as DNA, the CDR3 is TGTGCCAGCAGTCCCCTACTGACTAGCGGCCCCTACGAGCAGTACTTC. Its protein product is CASSPLLTSGPYEQYF. J is TRBJ2-7 and V is TRBV28; 9 positions agree with TRBD2. CDR3 size: 16 residues. V lost 5 bases and J lost 2; bases outside the gene matches: 10. The germline gives CDR1 MDHEN, CDR2 SYDVKM.

CDR3 nucleotides: TGTGCCAGCAGCTTAGGGTGGGCGATTAATGAGCAGTTCTTC. Its translation is CASSLGWAINEQFF. The rearrangement uses TRBV7-2 and TRBJ2-1; D remains ambiguous. The CDR3 has 14 amino acids. V dropped 1 base and J dropped 7 bases, with 11 bases sitting between them. The germline gives CDR1 SGHTA, CDR2 FQGNSA.

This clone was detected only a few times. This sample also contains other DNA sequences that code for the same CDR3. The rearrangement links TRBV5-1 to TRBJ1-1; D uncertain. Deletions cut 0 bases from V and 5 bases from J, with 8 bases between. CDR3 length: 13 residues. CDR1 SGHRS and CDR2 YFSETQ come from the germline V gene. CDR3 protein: CASSLDRGTEAFF. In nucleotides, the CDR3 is TGCGCCAGCAGCTTGGACAGAGGTACTGAAGCTTTCTTT.

This CDR3 reads CASSPTGTDTEAFF. The CDR3 nucleotides are TGTGCCAGCTCACCGACAGGGACGGACACTGAAGCTTTCTTT. The genes are TRBV18 and TRBJ1-1; TRBD1 agrees at 7 bases. V shed 3 bases and J 3 bases; nucleotides not matched to a gene: 4. This CDR3 is 14 amino acids long. The germline gives CDR1 KGHSH, CDR2 LQKENI. Full variable domain (rest looked up from reference TRBV18 and TRBJ1-1): NAGVMQNPRHLVRRRGQEARLRCSPMKGHSHVYWYRQLPEEGLKFMVYLQKENIIDESGMPKERFSAEFPKEGPSILRIQQVVRGDSAAYFCASSPTGTDTEAFFGQGTRLTVV.

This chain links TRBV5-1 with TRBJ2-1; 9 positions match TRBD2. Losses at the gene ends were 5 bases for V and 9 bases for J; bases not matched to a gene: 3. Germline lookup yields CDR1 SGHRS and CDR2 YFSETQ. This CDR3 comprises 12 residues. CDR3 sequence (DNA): TGCGCCAGCAGGCTAGCGGGACTTGAGCAGTTCTTC. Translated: CASRLAGLEQFF.

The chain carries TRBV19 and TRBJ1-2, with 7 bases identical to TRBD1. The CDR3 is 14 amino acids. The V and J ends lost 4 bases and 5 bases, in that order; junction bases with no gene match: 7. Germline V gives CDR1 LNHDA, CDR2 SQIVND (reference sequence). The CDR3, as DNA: TGTGCCAGTAGTACGACTACGACAGGGTATGGCTACACCTTC. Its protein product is CASSTTTTGYGYTF. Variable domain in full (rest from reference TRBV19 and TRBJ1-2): DGGITQSPKYLFRKEGQNVTLSCEQNLNHDAMYWYRQDPGQGLRLIYYSQIVNDFQKGDIAEGYSVSREKKESFPLTVTSAQKNPTAFYLCASSTTTTGYGYTFGSGTRLTVV.

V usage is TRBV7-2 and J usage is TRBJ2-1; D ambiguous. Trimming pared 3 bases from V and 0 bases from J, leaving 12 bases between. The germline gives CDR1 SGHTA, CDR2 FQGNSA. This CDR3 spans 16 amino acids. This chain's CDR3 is CASSFRAASSYNEQFF. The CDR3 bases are TGTGCCAGCAGCTTCCGGGCCGCTAGCTCCTACAATGAGCAGTTCTTC.

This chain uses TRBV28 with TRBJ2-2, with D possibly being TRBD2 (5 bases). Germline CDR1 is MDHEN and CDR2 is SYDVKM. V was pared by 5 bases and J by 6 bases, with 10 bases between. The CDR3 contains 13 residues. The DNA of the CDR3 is TGTGCCAGCAGTATCCCCGGGGCCGGGGAGCTGTTTTTT. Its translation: CASSIPGAGELFF. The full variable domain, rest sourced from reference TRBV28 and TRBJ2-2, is DVKVTQSSRYLVKRTGEKVFLECVQDMDHENMFWYRQDPGLGLRLIYFSYDVKMKEKGDIPEGYSVSREKKERFSLILESASTNQTSMYLCASSIPGAGELFFGEGSRLTVL.

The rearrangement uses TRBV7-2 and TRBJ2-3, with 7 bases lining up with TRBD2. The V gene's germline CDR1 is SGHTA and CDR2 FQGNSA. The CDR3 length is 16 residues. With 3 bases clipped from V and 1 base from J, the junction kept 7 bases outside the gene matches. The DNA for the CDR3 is TGTGCCAGCAGCTTTTTCGCGGCGGGAGGCACAGATACGCAGTATTTT. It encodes CASSFFAAGGTDTQYF.

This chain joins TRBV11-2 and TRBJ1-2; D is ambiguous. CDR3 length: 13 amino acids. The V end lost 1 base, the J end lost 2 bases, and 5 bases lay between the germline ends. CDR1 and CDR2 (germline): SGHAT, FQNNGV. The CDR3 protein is CASSLVSNYGYTF. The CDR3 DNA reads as TGTGCCAGCAGCTTAGTGTCCAACTATGGCTACACCTTC.

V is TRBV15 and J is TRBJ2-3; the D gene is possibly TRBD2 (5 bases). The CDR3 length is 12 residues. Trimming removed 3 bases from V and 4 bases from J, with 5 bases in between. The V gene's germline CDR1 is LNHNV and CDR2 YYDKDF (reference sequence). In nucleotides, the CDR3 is TGTGCCACCAGCAGGAGGGCAGATACGCAGTATTTT. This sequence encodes CATSRRADTQYF.

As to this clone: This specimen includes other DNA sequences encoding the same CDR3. The CDR3 sequence: CASSLEDRGYTF. The DNA for the CDR3 is TGTGCCAGCAGCTTAGAGGACAGGGGCTACACCTTC. This rearrangement joins TRBV7-9 to TRBJ1-2; 7 nucleotides align to TRBD1. V shed 1 base and J 8 bases; nucleotides not matched to a gene: 1. Germline V gene lookup returns CDR1 SEHNR and CDR2 FQNEAQ (reference sequence). The CDR3 spans 12 residues.

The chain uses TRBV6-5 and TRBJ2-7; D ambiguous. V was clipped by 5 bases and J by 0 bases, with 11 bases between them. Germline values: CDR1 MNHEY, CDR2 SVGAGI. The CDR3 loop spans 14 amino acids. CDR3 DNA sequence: TGTGCCAGCAGTAGATCGGGTGACTCCTACGAGCAGTACTTC. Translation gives CASSRSGDSYEQYF.

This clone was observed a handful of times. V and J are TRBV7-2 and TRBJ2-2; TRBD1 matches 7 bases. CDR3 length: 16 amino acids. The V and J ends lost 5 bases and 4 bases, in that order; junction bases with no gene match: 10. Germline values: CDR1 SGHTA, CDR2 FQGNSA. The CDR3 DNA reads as TGTGCCAGCAGCCCAGGACAGGCGATTCTCACCGGGGAGCTGTTTTTT. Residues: CASSPGQAILTGELFF.

The CDR3 here is CASSSSAGANYEQYF. The CDR3 DNA reads as TGTGCCAGCAGTTCTAGCGCAGGGGCTAACTACGAGCAGTACTTC. This sequence joins TRBV6-6 and TRBJ2-7; either TRBD1 or TRBD2 may fit D (6 bases each). This CDR3 region has 15 residues. Trimming took 4 bases from V and 3 from J, leaving 16 bases between them. The germline V gene encodes CDR1 MNHNY and CDR2 SVGAGI (reference sequence).

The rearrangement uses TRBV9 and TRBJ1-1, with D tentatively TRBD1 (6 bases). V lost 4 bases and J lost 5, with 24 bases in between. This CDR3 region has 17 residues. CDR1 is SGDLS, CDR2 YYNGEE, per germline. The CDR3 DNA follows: TGTGCCAGCAGCTCCTCCCCCCAAGCCTGGACAGCGACTGAAGCTTTCTTT. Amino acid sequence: CASSSSPQAWTATEAFF.

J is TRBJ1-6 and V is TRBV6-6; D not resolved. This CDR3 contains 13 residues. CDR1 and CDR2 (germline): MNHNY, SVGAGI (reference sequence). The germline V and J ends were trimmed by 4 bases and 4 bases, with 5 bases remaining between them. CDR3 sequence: CASSSFYNSPLHF. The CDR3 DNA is TGTGCCAGCAGTTCGTTTTATAATTCACCCCTCCACTTT.